This T cell receptor beta chain stems from a study of T cell responses to AZD1222 COVID-19 vaccine. Looking at the study overall: Whether given at about 4 or about 12 weeks, second doses were pooled.

Here immunoSEQ multiplex PCR was the method, and the copy in TCRdb shows in-frame clones only, minus some. The sample carries 100,000 to 150,000 clones, 89% recorded once. To note about this clone: Its target is unknown.

Per the germline V gene, CDR1 is SGHRS and CDR2 is YFSETQ. The CDR3 consists of 13 residues. Between the trimmed V and J ends, which lost 6 bases and 1 base, there was a span of 8 bases. Findings of the study overall: Epitopes outside B.1.351 and B.1.1.7 mutated regions reportedly drew nearly half of spike TCRs. Donor demographics were predominantly white British with a female majority; clonal diversity may be underestimated.

The clonotype comes from an adult in good health. The gene calls are TRBV5-1 and TRBJ1-3; D remains unclear. This specimen consisted of peripheral blood, obtained on day 0 of AZD1222 vaccination. CDR3 region: CASKDPSGNTIYF. In DNA form, the CDR3 reads TGCGCCAGCAAGGACCCGTCTGGAAACACCATATATTTT.